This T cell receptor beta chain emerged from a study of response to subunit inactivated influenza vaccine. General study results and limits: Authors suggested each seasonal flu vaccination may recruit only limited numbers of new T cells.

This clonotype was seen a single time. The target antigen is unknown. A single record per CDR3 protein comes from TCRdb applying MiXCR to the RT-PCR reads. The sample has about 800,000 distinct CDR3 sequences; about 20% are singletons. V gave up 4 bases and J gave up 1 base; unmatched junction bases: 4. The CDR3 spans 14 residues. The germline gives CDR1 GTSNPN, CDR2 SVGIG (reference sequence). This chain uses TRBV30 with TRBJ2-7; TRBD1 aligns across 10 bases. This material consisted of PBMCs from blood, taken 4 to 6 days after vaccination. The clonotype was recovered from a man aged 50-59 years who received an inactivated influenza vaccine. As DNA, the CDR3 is TGTGCCTGGACCCGACAGGGGGCTTCCTACGAGCAGTACTTC. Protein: CAWTRQGASYEQYF.